This T cell receptor (beta chain) was sequenced for a study of T cell changes during pregnancy in multiple sclerosis. Clones were read by immunoSEQ multiplex PCR, and TCRdb kept only the in-frame ones, dropping some. Of 70,000 to 95,000 clones listed, about 92% were seen once; the top ten hold 2.5%. V was trimmed by 7 bases and J by 4 bases, leaving 23 bases between them. Germline lookup yields CDR1 SEHNR and CDR2 FQNEAQ (reference sequence). CDR3 length equals 16 residues. The sample in question was peripheral blood, obtained in the second trimester of pregnancy. The chain combines TRBV7-9 with TRBJ2-7; TRBD2 might be the D (5 bases). The clonotype comes from a female donor with multiple sclerosis, enrolled in a pregnancy study. CDR3 loop: CASTSILRTEGYEQYF. The CDR3 nucleotides are TGTGCCAGCACCTCTATATTACGGACTGAAGGGTACGAGCAGTACTTC.